This T cell receptor (beta chain) stems from a study of OX40 agonist ivuxolimab in advanced cancers. Whole-study context: Antecedent anti-PD-1, anti-PD-L1 or anti-CTLA-4 therapy was permissible, with roughly 36% having received some. Study-wide results and caveats: The 0.1-3.0 mg/kg partial responders had among the lowest clonal expansion.

A history of autoimmune disease or systemic immunosuppression excluded patients. On cycle 4 day 1 and cycle 7 day 1, as well as at baseline, blood was sampled. Points on this clone: Its antigen is unknown.

V was shortened by 2 bases and J by 5 bases, with 10 bases between the two germline ends. CDR1 MDHEN and CDR2 SYDVKM come from the germline V gene. The CDR3 sequence is 14 residues long. Using immunoSEQ multiplex PCR, the repertoire was profiled, and TCRdb retains in-frame clones only, with some absent. The sample shows about 68,000 clones, about 90% of them seen only once. The sequence derives from an adult with an advanced solid tumor such as melanoma, head and neck, liver or kidney cancer. This chain links TRBV28 with TRBJ2-1; no firm D call. The input for sequencing was CD4+ or CD8+ T cells sorted from blood, taken in a trial of the OX40 agonist ivuxolimab. This chain's CDR3 is CASSLRRLHNEQFF. CDR3 in DNA: TGTGCCAGCAGTTTAAGGAGACTCCACAATGAGCAGTTCTTC.